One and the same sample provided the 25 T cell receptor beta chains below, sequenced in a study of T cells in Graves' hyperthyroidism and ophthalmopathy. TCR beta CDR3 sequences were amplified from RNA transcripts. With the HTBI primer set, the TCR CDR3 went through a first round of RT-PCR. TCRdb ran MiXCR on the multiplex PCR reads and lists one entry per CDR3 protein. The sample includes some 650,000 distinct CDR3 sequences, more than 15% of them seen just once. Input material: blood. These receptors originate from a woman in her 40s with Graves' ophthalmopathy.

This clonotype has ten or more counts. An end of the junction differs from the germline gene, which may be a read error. DNA for the CDR3: TGTGCCAACTCCCACAATGAGCAGTTCTTC. Amino acids: CANSHNEQFF. This chain connects TRBV5-5 to TRBJ2-1; D remains unclear. From germline, CDR1 is SGHKS and CDR2 YYEKEE (reference sequence). The length of the CDR3 is 10 residues.

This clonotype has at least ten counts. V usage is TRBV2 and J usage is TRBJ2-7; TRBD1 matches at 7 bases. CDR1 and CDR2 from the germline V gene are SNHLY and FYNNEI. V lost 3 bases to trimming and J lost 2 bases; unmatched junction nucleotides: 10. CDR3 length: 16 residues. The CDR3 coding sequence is TGTGCCAGCAGTGATCTATCCGGGACAGCACCCTACGAGCAGTACTTC. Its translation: CASSDLSGTAPYEQYF.

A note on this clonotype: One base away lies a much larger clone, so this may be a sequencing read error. The DNA for the CDR3 is TGCAGTGCTATGTGTCTAGCGGGGGGCGAGCAGTACTTC. Amino acid sequence: CSAMCLAGGEQYF. The chain is built from TRBV20-1 and TRBJ2-7; 11 bases map to TRBD2. Germline V gene sequence: CDR1 DFQATT, CDR2 SNEGSKA (reference sequence). This CDR3 is 13 amino acids long. Trimming removed 4 bases from V and 6 bases from J; junction bases left unmatched: 5.

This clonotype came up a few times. The CDR3 loop is CASSRTMQGAYNEQFF. As DNA, the CDR3 is TGTGCCAGTAGTCGGACCATGCAGGGGGCCTACAATGAGCAGTTCTTC. The rearrangement links TRBV19 to TRBJ2-1; 7 nucleotides align to TRBD1. CDR3 length equals 16 residues. With 5 bases clipped from V and 2 bases from J, the junction kept 9 bases outside the gene matches. The germline V gene has CDR1 LNHDA and CDR2 SQIVND (reference sequence).

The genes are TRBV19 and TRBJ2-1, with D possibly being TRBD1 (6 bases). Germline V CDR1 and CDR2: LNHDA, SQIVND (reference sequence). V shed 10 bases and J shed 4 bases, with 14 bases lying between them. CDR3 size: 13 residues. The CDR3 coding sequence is TGTGCCACCACAGGGATAGGGTACAATGAGCAGTTCTTC. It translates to CATTGIGYNEQFF.

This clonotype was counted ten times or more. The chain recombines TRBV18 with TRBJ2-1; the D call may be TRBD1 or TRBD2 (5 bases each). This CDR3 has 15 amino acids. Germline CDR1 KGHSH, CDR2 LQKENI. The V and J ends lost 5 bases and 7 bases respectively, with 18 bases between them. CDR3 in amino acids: CASSMGVLLRNEQFF. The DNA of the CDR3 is TGTGCCAGCTCAATGGGGGTCCTCCTTAGGAATGAGCAGTTCTTC.

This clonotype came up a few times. The CDR3 sequence is CASRRFATTGAHQPQHF. DNA for the CDR3: TGTGCCAGCAGGCGATTTGCAACGACAGGGGCGCATCAGCCCCAGCATTTT. The V call is TRBV6-1, the J call TRBJ1-5, with 8 bases lining up with TRBD1. The J segment lost 5 bases and the V segment lost 6 bases, leaving 15 bases of the junction unmatched. This CDR3 region has 17 residues. Germline CDR1 is MNHNS and CDR2 is SASEGT.

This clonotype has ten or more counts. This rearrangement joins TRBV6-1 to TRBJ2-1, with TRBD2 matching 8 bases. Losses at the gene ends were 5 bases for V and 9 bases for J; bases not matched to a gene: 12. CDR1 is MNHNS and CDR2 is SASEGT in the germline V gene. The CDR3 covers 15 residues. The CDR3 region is CASSWGPAGEAEQFF. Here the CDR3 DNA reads TGTGCCAGCAGTTGGGGACCAGCGGGAGAGGCTGAGCAGTTCTTC.

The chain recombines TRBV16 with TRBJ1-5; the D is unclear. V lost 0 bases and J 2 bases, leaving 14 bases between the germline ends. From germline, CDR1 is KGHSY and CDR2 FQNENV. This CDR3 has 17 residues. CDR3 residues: CASSQSLAQTGNQPQHF. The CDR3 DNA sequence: TGTGCCAGCAGCCAATCGTTGGCACAGACCGGCAATCAGCCCCAGCATTTT.

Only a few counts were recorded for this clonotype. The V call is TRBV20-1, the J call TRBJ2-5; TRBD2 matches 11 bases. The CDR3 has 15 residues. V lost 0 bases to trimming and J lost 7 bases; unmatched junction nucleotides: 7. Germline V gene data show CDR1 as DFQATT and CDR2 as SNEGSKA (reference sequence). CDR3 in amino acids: CSAREDSGRAGTQYF. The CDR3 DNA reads TGCAGTGCTAGAGAAGATAGCGGGAGGGCCGGGACCCAGTACTTC.

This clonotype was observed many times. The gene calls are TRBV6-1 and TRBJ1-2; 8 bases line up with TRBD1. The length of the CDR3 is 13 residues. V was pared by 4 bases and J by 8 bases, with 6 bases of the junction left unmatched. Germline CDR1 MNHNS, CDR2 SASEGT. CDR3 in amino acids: CASSVRQGRGYTF. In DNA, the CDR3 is TGTGCCAGCAGTGTAAGACAGGGGCGCGGCTACACCTTC.

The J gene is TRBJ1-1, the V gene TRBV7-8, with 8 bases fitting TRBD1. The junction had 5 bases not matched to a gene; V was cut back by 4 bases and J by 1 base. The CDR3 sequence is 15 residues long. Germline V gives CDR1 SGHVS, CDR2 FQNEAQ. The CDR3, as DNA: TGTGCCAGCAGCTATTGGACAGGGCCGAACACTGAAGCTTTCTTT. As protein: CASSYWTGPNTEAFF.

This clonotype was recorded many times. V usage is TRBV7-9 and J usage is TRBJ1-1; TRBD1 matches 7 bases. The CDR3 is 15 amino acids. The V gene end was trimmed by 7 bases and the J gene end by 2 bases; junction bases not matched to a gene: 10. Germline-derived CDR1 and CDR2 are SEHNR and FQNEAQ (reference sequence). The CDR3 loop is CASTGGTAINTEAFF. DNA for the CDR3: TGTGCCAGCACCGGGGGGACAGCGATAAACACTGAAGCTTTCTTT.

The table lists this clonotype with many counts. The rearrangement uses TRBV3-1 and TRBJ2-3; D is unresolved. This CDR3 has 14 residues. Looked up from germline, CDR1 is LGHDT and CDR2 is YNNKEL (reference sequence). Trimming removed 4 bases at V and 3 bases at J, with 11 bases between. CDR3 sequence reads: CASSRSDLTDTQYF. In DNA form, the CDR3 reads TGTGCCAGCAGCCGCAGTGACTTGACAGATACGCAGTATTTT.

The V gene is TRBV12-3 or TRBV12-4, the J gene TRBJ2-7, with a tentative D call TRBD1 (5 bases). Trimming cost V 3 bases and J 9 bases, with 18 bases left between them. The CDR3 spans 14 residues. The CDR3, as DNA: TGTGCCAGCAGTTTGCAAGTGGGGCCTATGGTGCAGTACTTC. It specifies CASSLQVGPMVQYF.

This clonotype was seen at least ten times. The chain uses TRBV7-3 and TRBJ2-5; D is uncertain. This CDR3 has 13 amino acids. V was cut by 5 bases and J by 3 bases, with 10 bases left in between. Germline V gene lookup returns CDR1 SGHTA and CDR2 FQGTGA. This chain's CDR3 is CASSRVMEETQYF. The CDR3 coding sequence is TGTGCCAGCAGCCGGGTCATGGAAGAGACCCAGTACTTC.

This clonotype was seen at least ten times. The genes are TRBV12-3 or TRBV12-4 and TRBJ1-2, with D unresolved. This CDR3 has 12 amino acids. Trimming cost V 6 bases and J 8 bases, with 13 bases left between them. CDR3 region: CASSADPWGYTF. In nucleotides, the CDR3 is TGTGCCAGCAGCGCGGACCCTTGGGGCTACACCTTC.

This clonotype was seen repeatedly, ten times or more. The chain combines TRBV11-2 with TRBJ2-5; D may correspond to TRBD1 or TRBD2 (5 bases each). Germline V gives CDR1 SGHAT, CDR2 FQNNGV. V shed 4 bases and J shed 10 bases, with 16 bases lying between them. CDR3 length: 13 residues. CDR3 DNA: TGTGCCAGCAGCTCAATGAGGGGATCATACCAGTACTTC. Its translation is CASSSMRGSYQYF.

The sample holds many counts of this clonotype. The CDR3 region is CASTHSHNEKLFF. The CDR3 coding sequence is TGTGCCAGCACCCACAGCCATAATGAAAAACTGTTTTTT. V and J are TRBV28 and TRBJ1-4; unclear D gene. The CDR3 covers 13 residues. Germline assignment: CDR1 MDHEN and CDR2 SYDVKM. The V end lost 7 bases, the J end lost 4 bases, and 10 bases lay between the germline ends.

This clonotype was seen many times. The CDR3 reads CASSEAGALYGYTF. CDR3 nucleotide sequence: TGTGCCAGCAGCGAAGCGGGGGCTCTCTATGGCTACACCTTC. The rearrangement joins TRBV28 to TRBJ1-2; possibly TRBD1 for D (6 bases). Trimming cost V 6 bases and J 4 bases, with 15 bases left between them. Germline CDR1 reads MDHEN; CDR2 reads SYDVKM. The CDR3 has 14 amino acids.

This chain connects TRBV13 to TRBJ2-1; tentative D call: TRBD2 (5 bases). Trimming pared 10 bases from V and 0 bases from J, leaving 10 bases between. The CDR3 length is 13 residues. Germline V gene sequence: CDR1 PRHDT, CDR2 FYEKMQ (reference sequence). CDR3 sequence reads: CATDSVSYNEQFF. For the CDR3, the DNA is TGTGCCACCGATAGCGTCTCCTACAATGAGCAGTTCTTC.

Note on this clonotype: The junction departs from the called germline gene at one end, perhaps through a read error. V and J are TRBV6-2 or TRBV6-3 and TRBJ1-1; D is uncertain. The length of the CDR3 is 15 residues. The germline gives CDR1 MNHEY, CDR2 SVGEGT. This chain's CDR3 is CASSYSLGLNTEASF. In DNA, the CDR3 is TGTGCCAGCAGTTACTCGTTAGGCCTGAACACTGAAGCTTCCTTT.

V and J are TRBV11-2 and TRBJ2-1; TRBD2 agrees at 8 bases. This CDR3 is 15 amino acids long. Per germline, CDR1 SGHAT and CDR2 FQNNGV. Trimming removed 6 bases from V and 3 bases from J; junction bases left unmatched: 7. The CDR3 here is CASSLIRGGYNEQFF. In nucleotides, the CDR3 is TGTGCCAGCAGTTTGATTCGGGGGGGCTACAATGAGCAGTTCTTC.

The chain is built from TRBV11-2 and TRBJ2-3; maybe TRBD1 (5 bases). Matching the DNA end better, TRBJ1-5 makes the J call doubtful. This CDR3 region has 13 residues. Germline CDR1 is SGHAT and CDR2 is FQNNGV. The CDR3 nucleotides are TGTGCCAGCAGCCCCGGAGGGGCAGATACGCAGCATTTT. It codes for CASSPGGADTQHF.

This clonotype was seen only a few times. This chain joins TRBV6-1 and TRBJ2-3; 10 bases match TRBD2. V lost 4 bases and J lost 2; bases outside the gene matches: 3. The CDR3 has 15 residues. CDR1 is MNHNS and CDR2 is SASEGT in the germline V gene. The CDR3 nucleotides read TGTGCCAGCAGTGGTAGCGGGGGGACCACAGATACGCAGTATTTT. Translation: CASSGSGGTTDTQYF.